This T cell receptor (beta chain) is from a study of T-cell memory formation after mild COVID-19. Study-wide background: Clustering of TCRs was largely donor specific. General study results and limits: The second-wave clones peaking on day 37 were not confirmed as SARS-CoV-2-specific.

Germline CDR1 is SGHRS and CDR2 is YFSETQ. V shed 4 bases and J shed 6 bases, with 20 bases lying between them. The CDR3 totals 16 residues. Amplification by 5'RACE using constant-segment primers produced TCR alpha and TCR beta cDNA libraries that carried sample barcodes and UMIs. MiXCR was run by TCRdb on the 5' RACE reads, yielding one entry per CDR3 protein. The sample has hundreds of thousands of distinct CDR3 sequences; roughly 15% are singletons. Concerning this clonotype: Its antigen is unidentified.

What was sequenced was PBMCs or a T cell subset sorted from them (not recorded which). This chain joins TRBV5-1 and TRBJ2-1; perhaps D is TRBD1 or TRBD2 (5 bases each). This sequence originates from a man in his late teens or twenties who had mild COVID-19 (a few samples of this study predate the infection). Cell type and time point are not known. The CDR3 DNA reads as TGCGCCAGCAGCCCGAGAGGGTTGGGGGTGCCCAATGAGCAGTTCTTC. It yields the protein CASSPRGLGVPNEQFF. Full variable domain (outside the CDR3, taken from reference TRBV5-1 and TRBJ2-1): KAGVTQTPRYLIKTRGQQVTLSCSPISGHRSVSWYQQTPGQGLQFLFEYFSETQRNKGNFPGRFSGRQFSNSRSEMNVSTLELGDSALYLCASSPRGLGVPNEQFFGPGTRLTVL.